This T cell receptor beta chain is from a study of blood T cell repertoires in COVID-19 (TCRdb year 2020). Regarding the study in general: Samples covering the acute and convalescent phases of COVID-19 were provided by collaborators in the United States, Italy and Spain. The prospective study material was composed of cDNA or gDNA derived from T cells, B-cell-depleted T cells, or PBMCs. Subjects who had been exposed to COVID-19, were actively infected with it, or had recovered from it provided the deeply sampled blood TCRbeta repertoires that made up the dataset. A freely available public database, intended as a resource for researchers studying the immune response to SARS-CoV-2, is where the repertoires were released. The samples were drawn from the first 160 participants of the ongoing ImmuneRACE study and from over 950 subjects provided by 6 global collaborators. A de-identified subject ID, COVID-19 status, age in years and sex were almost always included in the sample metadata. Where available, HLA class I and class II types were obtained from metadata supplied by the sample provider rather than from assay-based typing.

The germline V gene sets CDR1 to MGHDK and CDR2 to SYGVNS. From the cysteine up to the phenylalanine, the CDR3 has a length of 14 residues. Only the CDR3 DNA stays, 42 bases, in frame from base 1. Compared with germline, V lacks 8 bases and J lacks 3 bases; bases without a gene match: 10. Study-wide conclusions, independent of this receptor: Clinical and demographic metadata were provided uncurated, with the amount varying by source and participant.

Whole blood was collected in K2EDTA tubes by collaborating institutions according to the institutions' own protocols. For TCRbeta analysis, collaborators shipped samples in one of three forms: frozen whole blood, isolated PBMCs, or DNA extracted from either of those sample types. As regards this clone: Its antigen target is currently unknown. No quality values exist for individual bases; no much larger clone is one base distant.

TCRbeta CDR3 regions were amplified from genomic DNA using the immunoSEQ Assay, a bias-controlled multiplex PCR. As for how the authors treated the data: The number of nucleated cells in each sample was estimated from the amplification of reference gene primers within the assay. To quantify the absolute abundance of each unique TCRbeta CDR3 rearrangement, sequence reads were collapsed and filtered. For each sample, productive Simpson clonality was calculated as the square root of Simpson's diversity index over productive rearrangements. The table comes from immuneACCESS by way of TCRdb, which keeps in-frame sequences with V and J called. Part of the clones is missing from these tables; in studies checked, under half for an unresolved V gene and the rest for unknown reasons. The DNA was the basis for D and trimming; V, J and clone size are from that table. For this sample the table gives fewer than 250,000 clones, of which 80% to 90% were detected only once. 7.5% to 8% of the sample is held by the ten biggest clonotypes.

Material for sequencing was peripheral blood. The sequence is built from TRBV25-1 and TRBJ2-7, and 7 junctional nucleotides match TRBD2. This TCR came from a woman aged 45 to 65 with active or convalescent COVID-19. The CDR3 reads as follows: CASASAGALYEQYF. The nucleotides are TGTGCCAGCGCCTCTGCGGGAGCCCTCTACGAGCAGTACTTC.